This TCR beta chain appears in the sequencing data of a study of blood T cell repertoires in COVID-19. Study in general: The origin of the acute and convalescent COVID-19 samples was the United States, Italy and Spain. The analysed material was cDNA or gDNA that came from T cells, B-cell-depleted T cells, or PBMCs.

Per the original data handling: Nucleated cell number was recorded as an estimate derived from reference gene primer amplification. Profiled with immunoSEQ multiplex PCR; TCRdb holds only in-frame clones, not every one. Clone size and V and J calls were adopted from that table, with D and trimming inferred from the DNA. Here the sample spans fewer than 300,000 clones, approximately 85% being singletons. Followed longitudinally, the Seattle patients had been enrolled during active infection. The receptor comes from a human donor with COVID-19, enrolled during active disease. The donor label of this sample is uncertain. Input material: peripheral blood.

The CDR3 region is CSATGNYGYTF. For the CDR3, the DNA is TGCAGTGCTACAGGGAACTATGGCTACACCTTC. The chain uses TRBV20-1 and TRBJ1-2; weak D call: TRBD1 (5 bases). The germline CDR1 and CDR2 sequences are DFQATT and SNEGSKA (reference sequence). The CDR3 spans 11 residues. V lost 4 bases to trimming and J lost 2 bases, with 5 bases between them.